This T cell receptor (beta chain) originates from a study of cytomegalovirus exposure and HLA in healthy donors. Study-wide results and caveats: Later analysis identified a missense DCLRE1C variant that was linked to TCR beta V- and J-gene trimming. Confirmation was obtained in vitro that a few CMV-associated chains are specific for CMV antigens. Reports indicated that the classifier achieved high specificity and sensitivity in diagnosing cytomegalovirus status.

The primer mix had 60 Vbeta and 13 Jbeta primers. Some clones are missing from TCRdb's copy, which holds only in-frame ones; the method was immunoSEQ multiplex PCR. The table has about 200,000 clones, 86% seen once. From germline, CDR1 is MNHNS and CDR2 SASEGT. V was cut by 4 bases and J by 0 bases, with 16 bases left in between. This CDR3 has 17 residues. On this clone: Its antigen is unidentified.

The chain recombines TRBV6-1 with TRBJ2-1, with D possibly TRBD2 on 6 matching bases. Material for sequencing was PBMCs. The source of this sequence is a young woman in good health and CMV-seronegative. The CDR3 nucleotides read TGTGCCAGCAGTGGACTAGACCCCTTGAGCTCCTACAATGAGCAGTTCTTC. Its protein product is CASSGLDPLSSYNEQFF.